This TCR beta chain was obtained from a study of Ad26.COV2.S vaccination and SARS-CoV-2 variants (dated by TCRdb to 2020 to 2023). Notes on the research overall: Vaccine-arm donors were drawn from COV1001, a multicentre, randomized, double-blind, placebo-controlled phase I-IIa trial of Ad26.COV2.S in healthy adults. TCRbeta repertoire sequencing was used to assess the specificity and breadth of SARS-CoV-2-reactive T cell receptors after Ad26.COV2.S vaccination. Participants in the trial were split at random into five groups of five each, receiving low-dose or high-dose Ad26.COV2.S once or twice, or else placebo on both occasions. Ad26.COV2.S was administered intramuscularly at 5 x 10^10 or 1 x 10^11 viral particles, either as a single shot or as two shots given 56 days apart. A total of approximately 32 samples were included in the TCR-sequenced set, comprising roughly 20 Ad26.COV2.S vaccine recipients, 5 placebo recipients and 8 SARS-CoV-2 convalescent individuals. Throughout the experiments and outcome assessment, investigators stayed blinded to trial group allocation. Overall study results and their limits: Substantial breadth of spike-specific CD8+ and CD4+ T cell responses was reported after vaccination. The authors noted that total T cell responses may have been underestimated by the TCR breadth and depth analyses. Comparable non-spike TCR breadth was observed between vaccine and placebo recipients, consistent with only spike being contained in the vaccine. The study was not powered to compare responses between vaccine doses or regimens. Higher spike-specific TCR breadth was observed in Ad26.COV2.S recipients than in placebo recipients (P = 0.0014).

TCRbeta CDR3 regions were sequenced with the immunoSEQ Assay. After extraction, genomic DNA underwent amplification by bias-controlled multiplex PCR, followed by high-throughput sequencing. As for how the authors treated the data: Collapsing and filtering of sequences were performed to quantify the absolute abundance of each unique TCRbeta CDR3 region. Usable DNA was measured by amplifying reference genes present in all nucleated cells, and TCRbeta template counts were normalized to that usable DNA to estimate T cell fraction. Repertoire TCRs were annotated as SARS-CoV-2-specific when V gene, CDR3 amino acid sequence and J gene were exactly matched to a known reactive TCR set. The reference SARS-CoV-2 TCR set was derived from MIRA and filtered for enrichment in COVID-19-positive ImmuneCODE repertoires, a step that removed public or cross-reactive TCRs. Using the MIRA antigens, annotated TCRs were further analysed by specific ORF or by position within an ORF. Depth was the summed frequency of annotated unique rearrangements, while breadth was defined as annotated unique rearrangements over total unique productive rearrangements. Two-sided Wilcoxon rank-sum tests were applied when comparing TCR breadth between groups. TCRdb mirrors the immuneACCESS table, restricted to in-frame sequences. Some clones are absent from its copies; in checked studies, under half trace to an unresolved V gene, and the reason for the others is unknown. V, J and clone size are those of that table, while D and trimming were read from the DNA. In this sample the table shows approximately 300,000 clones, about 82% of which occur a single time. About 2.1% of the sample is held by the ten biggest clonotypes.

Trimming at the junction amounts to 1 base on V and 2 bases on J, and the germline ends lie 6 bases apart. The CDR3 numbers 13 residues from cysteine through phenylalanine. CDR3 DNA only is kept here, 39 bases in frame from base 1. According to the germline V gene (reference sequence), CDR1 reads GTSNPN and CDR2 reads SVGIG. The treatment or condition label here, explained by the study, means: about 20 received Ad26.COV2.S at low or high dose, single or two shots; roughly five received placebo; per-sample allocation not given. Repertoires of vaccine and placebo recipients were sequenced from samples taken on day 63 after the first injection. In Cohort 1b, about 25 adults aged 18-55 years were enrolled at a single site in Boston, USA, between 29 July and 7 August 2020. As a vaccine, Ad26.COV2.S was a replication-incompetent adenovirus type 26 vector that expressed a prefusion-stabilized SARS-CoV-2 spike protein derived from the original Wuhan strain.

Worth noting for this clone: Its binding antigen is unknown. No base qualities exist here, and no much larger clone lies one base off it.

The sample consisted of peripheral blood, taken in a trial of Ad26.COV2.S vaccine versus placebo. In this chain, TRBV30 is recombined with TRBJ1-3, and the D gene may be TRBD1, 5 bases matching. This TCR was recovered from a person aged 18-60 years who received the Ad26.COV2.S COVID-19 vaccine or a placebo. The base sequence is TGTGCCTGGAGTGGGGGCCCTGGAAACACCATATATTTT. It is translated as CAWSGGPGNTIYF.